This T cell receptor beta chain was recorded in a study of blood T cell repertoires in COVID-19. Method: immunoSEQ multiplex PCR; TCRdb's copy keeps in-frame clones and lacks some. The sample has roughly 140,000 clones, 84% seen once. The receptor was isolated from a woman between 50 and 59 years old who had been exposed to COVID-19. The sequenced sample was PBMCs or T cells enriched from blood (not recorded which).

CDR3 nucleotide sequence: TGTGCCAGCAGCGCTACAGGGAGCAGGGAGCAGCCCCAGCATTTT. This codes for CASSATGSREQPQHF. The V gene is TRBV7-2, the J gene TRBJ1-5; D is perhaps TRBD1 (6 bases). V dropped 5 bases and J dropped 7 bases, with 18 bases sitting between them. CDR3 size: 15 residues. Germline values: CDR1 SGHTA, CDR2 FQGNSA.